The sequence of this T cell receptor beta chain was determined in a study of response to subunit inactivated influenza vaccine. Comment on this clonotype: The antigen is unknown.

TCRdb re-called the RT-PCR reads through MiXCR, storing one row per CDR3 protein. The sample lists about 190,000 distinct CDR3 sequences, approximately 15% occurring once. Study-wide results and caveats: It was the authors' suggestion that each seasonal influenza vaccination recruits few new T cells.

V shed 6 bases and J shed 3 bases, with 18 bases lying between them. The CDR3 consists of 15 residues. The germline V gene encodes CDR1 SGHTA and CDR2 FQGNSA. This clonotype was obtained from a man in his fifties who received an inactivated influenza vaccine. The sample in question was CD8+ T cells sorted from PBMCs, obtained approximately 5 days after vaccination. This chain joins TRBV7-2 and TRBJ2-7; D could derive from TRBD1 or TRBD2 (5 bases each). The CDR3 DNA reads TGTGCCAGCAGTGGGACCAAAAACCCGGGCTACGAGCAGTACTTC. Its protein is CASSGTKNPGYEQYF.